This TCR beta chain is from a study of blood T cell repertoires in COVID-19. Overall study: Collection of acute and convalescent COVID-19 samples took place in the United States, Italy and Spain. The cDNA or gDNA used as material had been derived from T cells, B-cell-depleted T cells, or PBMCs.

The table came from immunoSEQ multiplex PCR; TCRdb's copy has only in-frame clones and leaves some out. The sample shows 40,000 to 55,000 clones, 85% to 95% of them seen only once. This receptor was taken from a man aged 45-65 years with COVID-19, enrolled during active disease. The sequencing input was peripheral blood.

The CDR3, as DNA: TGTGCCAGCAGCCAAGGACTAGCGGGAGATACGCAGTATTTT. Encoded protein: CASSQGLAGDTQYF. The chain combines TRBV11-3 with TRBJ2-3, with TRBD2 matching over 11 bases. The germline V gene encodes CDR1 SGHNT and CDR2 YENEEA. There are 14 residues in the CDR3. V lost 5 bases, J lost 5 bases, and 3 bases stayed unmatched.